The T cell receptor beta chain described here comes from a study of T-cell reconstitution after alpha-beta-depleted transplantation in children. Findings and limits, study-wide: Several hundred rapidly expanded clones from non-depleted graft cells reportedly supplied alpha-beta T cells about two months post-transplant. It was surviving recipient T cells and thymic progenitors that gave some patients high TCRbeta diversity at day 60. After one year, T-cell counts and TCRbeta diversity mostly came from new T cells.

Construction of the TCRbeta library involved unique molecular identifiers. Via MiXCR, TCRdb re-called the PCR reads, giving one row per CDR3 protein. The sample lists fewer than 700,000 distinct CDR3 sequences, under 15% seen once, with approximately 2% in the top ten. V was clipped by 6 bases and J by 10 bases, with 21 bases between them. CDR3 size: 13 residues. Germline CDR1 reads DFQATT; CDR2 reads SNEGSKA (reference sequence). Remarks on this clonotype: Its antigen is currently unknown.

The rearrangement links TRBV20-1 to TRBJ1-1; D gene ambiguous. This TCR came from a male patient aged 10 to 17 who had a stem cell transplant for acute myeloid leukemia, so the T cells may come from the graft donor. This specimen was PBMCs, mostly from graft donor cells, taken 360 days after TCRalphabeta/CD19-depleted stem cell transplant. The CDR3 is CSAPAGASFRAFF. The DNA for the CDR3 is TGCAGTGCCCCTGCTGGCGCGTCTTTCAGAGCTTTCTTT.